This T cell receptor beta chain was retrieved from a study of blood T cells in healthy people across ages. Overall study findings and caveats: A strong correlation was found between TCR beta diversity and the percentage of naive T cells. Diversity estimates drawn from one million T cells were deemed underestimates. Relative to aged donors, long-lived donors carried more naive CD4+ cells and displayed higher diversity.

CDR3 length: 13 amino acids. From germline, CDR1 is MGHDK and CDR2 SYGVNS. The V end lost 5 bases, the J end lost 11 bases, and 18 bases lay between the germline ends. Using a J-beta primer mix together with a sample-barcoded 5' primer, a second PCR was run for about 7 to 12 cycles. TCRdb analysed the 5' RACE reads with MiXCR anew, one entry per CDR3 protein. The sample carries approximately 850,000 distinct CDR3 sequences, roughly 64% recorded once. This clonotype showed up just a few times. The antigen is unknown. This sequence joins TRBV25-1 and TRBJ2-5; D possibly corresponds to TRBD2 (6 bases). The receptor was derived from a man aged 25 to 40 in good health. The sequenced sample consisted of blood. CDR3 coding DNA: TGTGCCAGCAGTCAACTAGCCACCGGAGAGCAGTACTTC. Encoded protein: CASSQLATGEQYF.